These T cell receptor beta chains were read from a single sample in a study of shared clonotypes between healthy human individuals. Using immunoSEQ multiplex PCR, the repertoire was profiled, and TCRdb retains in-frame clones only, with some absent. Seen here are fewer than 800,000 clones, around 92% observed once, and the top ten hold more than 20%. Input material: naive CD8+ T cells sorted from blood. These receptors all come from a man aged 25-45 years in good health. Both conserved end residues are part of each CDR3. D genes are given only for firm matches. Expanded clones get a size class; other rows say once, few or many, or leave the size out.

size,J,V,D,CDR3,DNA
NA,TRBJ1-1,TRBV25-1,NA,CASSDQGDNSAFF,TGTGCCAGCAGTGACCAGGGAGACAACTCAGCTTTCTTT
once,TRBJ2-3,TRBV4-3,NA,CASSQDYQASSTDTQYF,TGCGCCAGCAGCCAAGATTACCAGGCCTCTAGCACAGATACGCAGTATTTT
NA,TRBJ1-5,TRBV28,TRBD1,CASSFGQGSNQPQHF,TGTGCCAGCAGTTTCGGACAGGGGAGCAATCAGCCCCAGCATTTT
NA,TRBJ2-7,TRBV19,TRBD1,CASSFRQGPYEQYF,TGTGCCAGTAGTTTTAGACAGGGCCCCTACGAGCAGTACTTC
NA,TRBJ2-2,TRBV11-3,NA,CASSPRSPTGELFF,TGTGCCAGCAGCCCAAGAAGCCCCACCGGGGAGCTGTTTTTT
NA,TRBJ2-7,TRBV27,NA,CASSSLGQTYEQYF,TGTGCCAGCAGTTCCCTCGGACAGACCTACGAGCAGTACTTC
NA,TRBJ2-7,TRBV27,NA,CASSSGLSIYEQYF,TGTGCCAGCAGTTCGGGACTTTCTATCTACGAGCAGTACTTC
NA,TRBJ2-3,TRBV6-1,NA,CASSEGSGGTDTQYF,TGTGCCAGCAGCGAGGGTAGCGGAGGCACAGATACGCAGTATTTT
NA,TRBJ2-7,TRBV6-5,NA,CASRDMSSYEQYF,TGTGCCAGCAGGGACATGTCCTCCTACGAGCAGTACTTC
NA,TRBJ2-5,TRBV5-5,TRBD1,CASSFPQGVGETQYF,TGTGCCAGCAGCTTTCCCCAGGGGGTCGGAGAGACCCAGTACTTC
NA,TRBJ2-3,TRBV29-1,TRBD2,CSVDGTSGSASTDTQYF,TGCAGCGTTGACGGGACTAGCGGGAGTGCTAGCACAGATACGCAGTATTTT
NA,TRBJ2-1,TRBV4-1,TRBD1,CASSQVGTAVNEQFF,TGCGCCAGCAGCCAAGTTGGGACAGCGGTCAATGAGCAGTTCTTC
NA,TRBJ2-7,TRBV6-5,NA,CASSYVGVSYEQYF,TGTGCCAGCAGTTACGTCGGAGTATCCTACGAGCAGTACTTC
NA,TRBJ2-3,TRBV28,NA,CASSLDGDTDTQYF,TGTGCCAGCAGTCTCGATGGGGACACAGATACGCAGTATTTT
once,TRBJ2-7,TRBV7-9,NA,CASSFLGRPYEQYF,TGTGCCAGCAGCTTCCTCGGGCGGCCCTACGAGCAGTACTTC
NA,TRBJ2-7,TRBV19,TRBD2,CASRDAFATSGSYEQYF,TGTGCCAGTAGGGACGCATTCGCGACTAGCGGATCCTACGAGCAGTACTTC